The 13 T cell receptor beta chains reported below all come from one sample, sequenced in a study of spatial heterogeneity in lung cancer. TCRdb redid the calling of the 5' RACE reads with MiXCR, one entry per CDR3 protein. The sample lists about 26,000 distinct CDR3 sequences, roughly 13% seen once, with 25% in the top ten. The time point here: sample taken at primary tumor resection. Tumor, nontumor lung or frozen PBMC supplied whole RNA that was sequenced unsorted. Specimen: PBMCs, collected at surgery. These receptors all stem from a female donor with early-stage non-small cell lung cancer.

This CDR3 is CASSFGGSRLEQYF. The CDR3 DNA reads TGTGCCAGCAGTTTCGGCGGGAGCCGTTTGGAGCAGTACTTC. This chain links TRBV28 with TRBJ2-7; 7 nucleotides align to TRBD2. The length of the CDR3 is 14 residues. Germline V gene lookup returns CDR1 MDHEN and CDR2 SYDVKM. The ends lost 3 bases at V and 7 bases at J; junction bases unmatched: 9.

Ten or more counts support this clonotype. This sequence joins TRBV2 and TRBJ1-5; TRBD1 might be the D (6 bases). The CDR3 totals 13 residues. Trimming left V 7 bases short and J 3 bases short, with 10 bases between. Germline V gives CDR1 SNHLY, CDR2 FYNNEI. The CDR3, as DNA: TGTGCCAGCACTGGGGGCCACAATCAGCCCCAGCATTTT. Its translation: CASTGGHNQPQHF.

This clonotype has a count of ten or more. The chain carries TRBV3-1 and TRBJ1-3; D not certain. This CDR3 has 12 residues. Trimming cost V 4 bases and J 4 bases, with 5 bases left between them. CDR1 and CDR2 (germline): LGHDT, YNNKEL (reference sequence). The CDR3: CASSPEGNTIYF. The CDR3, as DNA: TGTGCCAGCAGCCCAGAGGGAAACACCATATATTTT.

This clonotype occurred many times. The chain couples TRBV24-1 to TRBJ2-5; D not certain. The CDR3 runs to 14 residues. Trimming pared 4 bases from V and 0 bases from J, leaving 8 bases between. In germline, CDR1 is KGHDR, CDR2 SFDVKD. This chain's CDR3 is CATSDSSYQETQYF. As DNA, the CDR3 is TGTGCCACCAGTGACTCCTCGTACCAAGAGACCCAGTACTTC.

This clonotype was recorded many times. This chain joins TRBV4-2 and TRBJ2-7; D uncertain. CDR3 length: 15 residues. Trimming took off 0 bases at V and 0 bases at J, with 9 bases between the two ends. Germline CDR1 and CDR2: LGHNA and YNFKEQ. CDR3 sequence (DNA): TGTGCCAGCAGCCAAGATATCCTATCCTCCTACGAGCAGTACTTC. Its protein product is CASSQDILSSYEQYF.

This clonotype occurred a few times. V and J are TRBV12-3 or TRBV12-4 and TRBJ2-5; D is possibly TRBD1 (5 bases). This CDR3 has 12 residues. Trimming pared 4 bases from V and 5 bases from J, leaving 8 bases between. CDR3 residues: CASSSGMETQYF. The CDR3 DNA reads TGTGCCAGCAGTTCAGGGATGGAGACCCAGTACTTC.

Turning to this clonotype: This may arise from a read error, as a much more abundant clone is one base away. The chain employs TRBV30 and TRBJ1-2; 11 nucleotides align to TRBD1. The CDR3 consists of 16 residues. The V segment lost 0 bases and the J segment 8 bases; nucleotides outside the gene matches: 11. Germline V gene sequence: CDR1 GTSNPN, CDR2 SVGIG (reference sequence). The CDR3 sequence is CAWSVQARTGGGGYTF. CDR3 DNA: TGTGCCTGGAGTGTACAGGCAAGGACAGGGGGCGGCGGCTACACCTTC.

This clonotype appeared many times. In DNA, the CDR3 is TGCAGTGCCTCTCCGGGCTATGGCTACACCTTC. The encoded protein is CSASPGYGYTF. This chain uses TRBV20-1 with TRBJ1-2; D is unresolved. V lost 6 bases and J lost 4, with 9 bases in between. This CDR3 has 11 residues. Germline CDR1 and CDR2: DFQATT and SNEGSKA (reference sequence).

This clonotype was detected many times. The J gene is TRBJ2-3, the V gene TRBV9, with D perhaps TRBD2 (6 bases). CDR1 and CDR2 from the germline V gene are SGDLS and YYNGEE. The CDR3 runs 16 residues. V was shortened by 0 bases and J by 3 bases, with 14 bases between the two germline ends. The CDR3 DNA reads as TGTGCCAGCAGCGTAGTAGCGGTAGAGGTTACAGATACGCAGTATTTT. Protein product: CASSVVAVEVTDTQYF.

At least ten counts were recorded for this clonotype. This chain uses TRBV19 with TRBJ2-1; a possible D gene is TRBD2 (6 bases). Trimming pared 7 bases from V and 0 bases from J, leaving 16 bases between. In germline, CDR1 is LNHDA, CDR2 SQIVND (reference sequence). CDR3 length: 16 residues. The DNA of the CDR3 is TGTGCCAGTAAAAGTTTAGCGGAAAGCTCCTACAATGAGCAGTTCTTC. This codes for CASKSLAESSYNEQFF.

The chain combines TRBV7-2 with TRBJ2-3; no definite D call. Germline V lookup: CDR1 SGHTA, CDR2 FQGNSA. The CDR3 has 18 amino acids. The V end was cut by 5 bases, the J end by 0 bases, with 21 bases between. The CDR3 sequence: CASSPTPATGPSTDTQYF. The DNA of the CDR3 is TGTGCCAGCAGCCCGACCCCTGCTACTGGGCCTAGCACAGATACGCAGTATTTT. Together with reference TRBV7-2 and TRBJ2-3, the CDR3 gives the full variable domain: GAGVSQSPSNKVTEKGKDVELRCDPISGHTALYWYRQSLGQGLEFLIYFQGNSAPDKSGLPSDRFSAERTGGSVSTLTIQRTQQEDSAVYLCASSPTPATGPSTDTQYFGPGTRLTVL.

This clonotype was seen at least ten times. J is TRBJ2-3 and V is TRBV24-1, with 12 bases aligning to TRBD2. The germline CDR1 and CDR2 sequences are KGHDR and SFDVKD. V was pared by 3 bases and J by 4 bases, with 4 bases of the junction left unmatched. The CDR3 is made up of 16 amino acids. The CDR3 loop is CATSDLAGGSADTQYF. Here the CDR3 DNA reads TGTGCCACCAGTGATCTAGCGGGAGGGAGCGCAGATACGCAGTATTTT.

The chain uses TRBV5-4 and TRBJ2-7; D remains ambiguous. CDR1 is SGHNT, CDR2 YYREEE, per germline (reference sequence). V lost 2 bases to trimming and J lost 2 bases, with 8 bases between them. The CDR3 has 13 residues. CDR3 sequence (DNA): TGTGCCAGCAGCTTACCCCCGACCTACGAGCAGTACTTC. This gives the protein CASSLPPTYEQYF.